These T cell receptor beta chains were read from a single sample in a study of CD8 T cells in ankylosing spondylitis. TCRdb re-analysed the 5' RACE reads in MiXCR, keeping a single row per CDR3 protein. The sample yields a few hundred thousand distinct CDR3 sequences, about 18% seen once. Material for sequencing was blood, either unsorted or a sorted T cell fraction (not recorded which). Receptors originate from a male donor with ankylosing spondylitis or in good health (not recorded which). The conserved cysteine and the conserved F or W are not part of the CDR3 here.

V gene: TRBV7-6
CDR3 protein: ASSAKTGRLSGNTIY

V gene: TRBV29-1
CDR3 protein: SVVWDGVGTQY

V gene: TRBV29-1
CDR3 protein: SVWGDTGELF

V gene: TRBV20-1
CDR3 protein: SARKEGEANEQF

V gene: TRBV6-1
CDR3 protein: ASSEDWGLASTEAF

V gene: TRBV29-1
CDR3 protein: SVWGQGANTGELF

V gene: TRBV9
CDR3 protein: ASSAGGQDYEQY

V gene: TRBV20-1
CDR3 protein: SAWSSGRDSYEQY

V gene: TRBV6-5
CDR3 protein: ASSYAPGADYGYT

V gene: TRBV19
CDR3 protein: ASGNWGSTDTQY

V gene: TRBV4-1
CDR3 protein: ASSQDGADTQY

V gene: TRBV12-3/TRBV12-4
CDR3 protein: ASSFVSDPDTQY

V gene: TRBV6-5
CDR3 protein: ASSYSTYRLAGDNEQF

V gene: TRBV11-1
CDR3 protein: ASSSGDGSWSDGETQY

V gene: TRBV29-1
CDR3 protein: SVEAGTAYEQY

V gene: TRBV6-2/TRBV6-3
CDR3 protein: ASSSGLAVPYEQY

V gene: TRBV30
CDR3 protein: AWSTGAVTGELF

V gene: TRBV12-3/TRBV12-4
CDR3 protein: ASSAAGAHPTYNEQF

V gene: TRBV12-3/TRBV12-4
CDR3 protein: ASSYQAEETQC

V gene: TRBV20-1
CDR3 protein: SARDDQAASTDTQY

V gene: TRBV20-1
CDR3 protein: SARQGGVEQF

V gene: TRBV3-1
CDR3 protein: ASSPRDRPLYEQY

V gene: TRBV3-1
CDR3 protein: ASSQQTGREGELF

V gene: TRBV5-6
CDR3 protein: ASSSSGRSDTQY

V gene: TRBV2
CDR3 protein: ASSEMSGLPPEAF

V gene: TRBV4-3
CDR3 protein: ASSQDRGSREKLF

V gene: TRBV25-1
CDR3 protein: ASSEWGRQETQY

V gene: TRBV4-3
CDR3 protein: ASSQGPSLAGDNEQF

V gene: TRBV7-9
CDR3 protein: ASTLDRGNTEAF

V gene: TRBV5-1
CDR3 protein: ASSSSGGTYEQY

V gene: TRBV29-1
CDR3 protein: SVDWDRVLDEQF

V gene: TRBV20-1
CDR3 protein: SARVAGGLAASTDTQY

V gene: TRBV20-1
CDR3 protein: SARKPRVNREYETPLH

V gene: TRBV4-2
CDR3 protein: ASSQDPLILQY

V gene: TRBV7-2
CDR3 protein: ASSSTAPTDTQY

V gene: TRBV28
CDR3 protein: ASSHTSGRADTQY

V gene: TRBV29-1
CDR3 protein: SVRLGNEQF

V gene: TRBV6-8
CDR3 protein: ASSYYRNSYEQY

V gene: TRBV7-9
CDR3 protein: ASSFAGLNTGELF

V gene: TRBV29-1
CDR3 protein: SAVYAATSTDTQY

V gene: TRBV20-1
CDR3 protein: SAGDGAGSDTQY

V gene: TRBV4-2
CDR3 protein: ASSQDFSGNPYNEQF

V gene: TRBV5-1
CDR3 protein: ASSWTRTGELF

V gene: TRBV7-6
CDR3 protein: ASSLEIGEQF

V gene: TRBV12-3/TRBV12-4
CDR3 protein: ASSLSQGWDPYEQY

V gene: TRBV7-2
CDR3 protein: ASSFLIRDGEAF

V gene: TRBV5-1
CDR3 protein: ASSRDRETYEQY

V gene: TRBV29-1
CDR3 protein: SVVKGQGSSYNEQF

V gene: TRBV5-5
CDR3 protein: ASSPRQGVGEQY

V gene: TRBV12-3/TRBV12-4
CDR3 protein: ASRLLSGRLGQETQY

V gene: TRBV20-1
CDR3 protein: SARPQGTSSYNSPLH